These 9 T cell receptor beta chains originate from one sample sequenced in a study of post-analysis software for immune sequencing data. TCR beta libraries were prepared from cDNA with unique molecular identifiers. From the PCR reads, TCRdb called clonotypes with MiXCR, one entry per CDR3 protein. This repertoire shows 150,000 or so distinct CDR3 sequences, about 34% found once; its top ten account for 28%. The input for sequencing was blood, taken after autologous hematopoietic stem cell transplantation. The receptors shown here come from a girl aged 5-17 years with multiple sclerosis.

The V call is TRBV12-3 or TRBV12-4, the J call TRBJ2-3; D is unresolved. V was pared by 3 bases and J by 2 bases, with 9 bases between. CDR3 size: 14 residues. As DNA, the CDR3 is TGTGCCAGCAGTTTTCTAGGGCCCACAGATACGCAGTATTTT. Amino acids: CASSFLGPTDTQYF.

V usage is TRBV12-3 or TRBV12-4 and J usage is TRBJ1-5; 10 bases agree with TRBD1. V lost 6 bases to trimming and J lost 6 bases; unmatched junction nucleotides: 2. This CDR3 is 13 amino acids long. In DNA form, the CDR3 reads TGTGCCAGCAGCCGGGACAGGGGTCAGCCCCAGCATTTT. Protein sequence: CASSRDRGQPQHF.

V and J are TRBV20-1 and TRBJ2-4, with 8 bases matching TRBD2. CDR1 and CDR2 (germline): DFQATT, SNEGSKA (reference sequence). The length of the CDR3 is 14 residues. With V trimmed by 6 bases and J by 8 bases, 12 bases remained unmatched. This CDR3 is CSAGSGSSTDIQYF. CDR3 bases: TGCAGTGCGGGAAGCGGGAGTTCTACGGACATTCAGTACTTC.

This clonotype has more than one count but fewer than ten. V and J are TRBV27 and TRBJ1-1; 7 positions agree with TRBD1. CDR3 size: 15 residues. V trimming: 0 bases; J trimming: 0 bases; junction bases outside the gene matches: 1. Germline CDR1 MNHEY, CDR2 SMNVEV (reference sequence). The CDR3 spells CASSLSGQMNTEAFF. CDR3 coding DNA: TGTGCCAGCAGTTTATCGGGACAGATGAACACTGAAGCTTTCTTT.

V and J are TRBV24-1 and TRBJ2-1; no reliable D call. This CDR3 has 15 residues. Germline-derived CDR1 and CDR2 are KGHDR and SFDVKD. Trimming removed 4 bases from V and 0 bases from J, with 9 bases in between. The CDR3 bases are TGTGCCACCAGTGAGGCTACCGGCTCCTACAATGAGCAGTTCTTC. This encodes CATSEATGSYNEQFF.

J is TRBJ2-7 and V is TRBV6-2 or TRBV6-3, with 7 nucleotides matching TRBD2. From germline, CDR1 is MNHEY and CDR2 SVGEGT. The CDR3 loop spans 15 amino acids. V shed 2 bases and J 7 bases; nucleotides not matched to a gene: 11. CDR3 nucleotides: TGTGCCAGCAGTTACGGAGTTAGGCGGGAGAGAGAGCAGTACTTC. Residues: CASSYGVRREREQYF.

The CDR3 reads CASSVRQGGQPQHF. Written as DNA, the CDR3 is TGTGCCAGCAGCGTAAGACAGGGTGGTCAGCCCCAGCATTTT. The chain has TRBV6-1 and TRBJ1-5; 7 bases are a match to TRBD1. The CDR3 sequence is 14 residues long. Trimming took 6 bases from V and 6 from J; bases not matched to a gene: 8. CDR1 is MNHNS, CDR2 SASEGT, per germline.

The V gene is TRBV12-3 or TRBV12-4, the J gene TRBJ2-1, with D uncertain. The V and J ends lost 2 bases and 7 bases respectively, with 3 bases between them. The CDR3 has 11 amino acids. CDR3 sequence: CASSLSNEQFF. CDR3 nucleotide sequence: TGTGCCAGCAGTTTATCGAATGAGCAGTTCTTC.

This chain uses TRBV28 with TRBJ2-7, with 14 bases that match TRBD2. This CDR3 has 14 residues. Germline assignment: CDR1 MDHEN and CDR2 SYDVKM. J lost 6 bases, V lost 6 bases, and 4 bases had no gene match. CDR3 nucleotide sequence: TGTGCCAGCAGGGGACTAGCGGGAGTGAGCGAGCAGTACTTC. Protein sequence: CASRGLAGVSEQYF. Drawing the rest from reference TRBV28 and TRBJ2-7, the complete variable domain is DVKVTQSSRYLVKRTGEKVFLECVQDMDHENMFWYRQDPGLGLRLIYFSYDVKMKEKGDIPEGYSVSREKKERFSLILESASTNQTSMYLCASRGLAGVSEQYFGPGTRLTVT.